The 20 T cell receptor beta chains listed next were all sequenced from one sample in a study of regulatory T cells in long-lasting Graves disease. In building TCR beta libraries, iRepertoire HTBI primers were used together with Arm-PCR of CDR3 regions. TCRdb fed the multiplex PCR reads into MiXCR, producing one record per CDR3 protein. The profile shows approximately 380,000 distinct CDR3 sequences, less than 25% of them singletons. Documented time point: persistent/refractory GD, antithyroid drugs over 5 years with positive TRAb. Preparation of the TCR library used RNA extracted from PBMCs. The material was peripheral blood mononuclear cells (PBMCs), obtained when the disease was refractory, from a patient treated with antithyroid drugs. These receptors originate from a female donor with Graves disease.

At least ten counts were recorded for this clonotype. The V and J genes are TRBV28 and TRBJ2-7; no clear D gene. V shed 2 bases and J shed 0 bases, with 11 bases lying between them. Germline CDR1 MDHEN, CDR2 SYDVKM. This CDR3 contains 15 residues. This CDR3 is CASSLSALSSYEQYF. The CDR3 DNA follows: TGTGCCAGCAGTTTAAGCGCTTTAAGCTCCTACGAGCAGTACTTC.

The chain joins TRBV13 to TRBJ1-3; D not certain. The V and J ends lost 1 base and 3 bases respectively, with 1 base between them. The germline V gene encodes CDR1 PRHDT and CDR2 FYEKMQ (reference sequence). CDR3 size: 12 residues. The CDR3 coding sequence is TGTGCCAGCAGCTTAGTTGGAAACACCATATATTTT. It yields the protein CASSLVGNTIYF.

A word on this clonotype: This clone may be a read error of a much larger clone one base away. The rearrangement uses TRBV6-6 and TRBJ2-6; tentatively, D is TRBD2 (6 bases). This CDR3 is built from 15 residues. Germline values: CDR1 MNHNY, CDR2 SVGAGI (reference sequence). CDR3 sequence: CAGSYSGAGANVLTF. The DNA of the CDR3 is TGTGCCGGCAGTTACTCGGGGGCTGGGGCCAACGTCCTGACTTTC.

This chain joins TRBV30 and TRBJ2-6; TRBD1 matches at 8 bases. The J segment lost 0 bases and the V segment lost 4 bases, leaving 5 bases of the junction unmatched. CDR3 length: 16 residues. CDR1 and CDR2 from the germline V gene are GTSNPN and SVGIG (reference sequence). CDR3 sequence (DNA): TGTGCCTGGATCCGACAGGGGATCTCTGGGGCCAACGTCCTGACTTTC. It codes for CAWIRQGISGANVLTF.

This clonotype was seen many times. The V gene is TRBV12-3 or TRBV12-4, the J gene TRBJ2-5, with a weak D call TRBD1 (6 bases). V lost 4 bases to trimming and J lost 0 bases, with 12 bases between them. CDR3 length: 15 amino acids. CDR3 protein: CASSSSTGYQETQYF. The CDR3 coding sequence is TGTGCCAGCAGTTCCTCGACAGGTTACCAAGAGACCCAGTACTTC.

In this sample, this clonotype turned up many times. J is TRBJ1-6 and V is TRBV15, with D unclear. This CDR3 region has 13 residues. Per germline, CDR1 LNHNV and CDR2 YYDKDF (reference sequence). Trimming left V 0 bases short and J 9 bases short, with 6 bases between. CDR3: CATSRDFASPLHF. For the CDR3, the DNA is TGTGCCACCAGCAGAGATTTCGCTTCACCCCTCCACTTT.

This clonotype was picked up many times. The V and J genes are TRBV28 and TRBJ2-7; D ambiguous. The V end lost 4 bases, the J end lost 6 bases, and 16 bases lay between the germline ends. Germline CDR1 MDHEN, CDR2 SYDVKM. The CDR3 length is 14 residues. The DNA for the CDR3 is TGTGCCAGCAGTTCCCCCAGTTGGCAACCCGAGCAGTACTTC. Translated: CASSSPSWQPEQYF.

This CDR3 reads CASSLTGTGRETQYF. CDR3 in DNA: TGCGCCAGCAGCTTAACCGGGACAGGAAGGGAGACCCAGTACTTC. The chain links TRBV5-1 to TRBJ2-5; TRBD1 matches at 8 bases. V trimming: 2 bases; J trimming: 5 bases; junction bases outside the gene matches: 8. Germline V CDR1 and CDR2: SGHRS, YFSETQ. The CDR3 loop spans 15 amino acids.

CDR3 in amino acids: CASRGTLNTGELFF. CDR3 DNA sequence: TGTGCCAGTAGGGGGACCCTAAACACCGGGGAGCTGTTTTTT. V and J are TRBV19 and TRBJ2-2, with D perhaps TRBD1 or TRBD2 (5 bases each). Germline V gives CDR1 LNHDA, CDR2 SQIVND (reference sequence). The V gene lost 6 bases and the J gene lost 2 bases, with 10 bases spanning the gap. The CDR3 has 14 amino acids.

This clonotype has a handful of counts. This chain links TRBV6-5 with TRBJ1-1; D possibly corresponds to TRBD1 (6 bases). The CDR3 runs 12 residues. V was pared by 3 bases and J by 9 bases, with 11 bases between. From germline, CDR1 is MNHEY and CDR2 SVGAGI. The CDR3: CASSYKTGKAFF. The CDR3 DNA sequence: TGTGCCAGCAGTTATAAGACAGGAAAAGCTTTCTTT.

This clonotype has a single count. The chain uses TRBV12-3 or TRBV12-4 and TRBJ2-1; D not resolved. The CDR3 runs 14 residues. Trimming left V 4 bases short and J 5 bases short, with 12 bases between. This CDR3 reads CASSYGGLDNEQFF. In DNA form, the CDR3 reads TGTGCCAGCAGTTACGGTGGCTTAGACAATGAGCAGTTCTTC.

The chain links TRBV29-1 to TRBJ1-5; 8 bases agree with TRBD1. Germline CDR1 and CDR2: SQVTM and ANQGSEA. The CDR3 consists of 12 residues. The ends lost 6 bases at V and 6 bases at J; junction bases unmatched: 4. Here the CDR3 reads CSVAGTGQPQHF. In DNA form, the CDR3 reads TGCAGCGTAGCCGGGACAGGTCAGCCCCAGCATTTT.

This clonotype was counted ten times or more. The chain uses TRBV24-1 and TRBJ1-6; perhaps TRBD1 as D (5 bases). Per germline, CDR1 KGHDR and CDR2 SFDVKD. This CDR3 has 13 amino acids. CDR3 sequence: CATQQGWDSPLHF. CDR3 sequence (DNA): TGTGCAACCCAGCAGGGTTGGGATTCACCCCTCCACTTT.

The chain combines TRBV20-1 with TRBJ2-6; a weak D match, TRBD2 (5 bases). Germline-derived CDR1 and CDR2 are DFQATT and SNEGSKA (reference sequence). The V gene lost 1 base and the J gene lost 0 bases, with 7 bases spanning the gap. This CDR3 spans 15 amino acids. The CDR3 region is CSARVAGSGANVLTF. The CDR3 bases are TGCAGTGCTAGAGTTGCGGGCTCTGGGGCCAACGTCCTGACTTTC.

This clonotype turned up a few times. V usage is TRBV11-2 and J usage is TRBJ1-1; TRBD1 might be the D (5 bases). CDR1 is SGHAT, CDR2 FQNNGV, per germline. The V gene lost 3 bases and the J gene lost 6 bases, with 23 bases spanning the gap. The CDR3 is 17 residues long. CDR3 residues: CASSFPPTGGSTAEAFF. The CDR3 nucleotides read TGTGCCAGCAGCTTCCCACCGACCGGGGGGTCTACCGCTGAAGCTTTCTTT. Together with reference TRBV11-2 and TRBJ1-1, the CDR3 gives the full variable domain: EAGVAQSPRYKIIEKRQSVAFWCNPISGHATLYWYQQILGQGPKLLIQFQNNGVVDDSQLPKDRFSAERLKGVDSTLKIQPAKLEDSAVYLCASSFPPTGGSTAEAFFGQGTRLTVV.

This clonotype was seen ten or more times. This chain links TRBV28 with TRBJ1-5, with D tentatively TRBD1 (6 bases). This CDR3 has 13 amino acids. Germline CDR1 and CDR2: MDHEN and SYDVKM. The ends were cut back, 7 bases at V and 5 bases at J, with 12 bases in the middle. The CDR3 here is CASTPGGHQPQHF. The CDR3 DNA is TGTGCCAGCACCCCGGGGGGGCATCAGCCCCAGCATTTT.

CDR3: CASSATQGNEQYF. For the CDR3, the DNA is TGTGCCAGTAGTGCAACGCAGGGAAACGAGCAGTACTTC. The rearrangement links TRBV19 to TRBJ2-7; D is possibly TRBD1 (5 bases). The CDR3 extends over 13 amino acids. Germline CDR1 is LNHDA and CDR2 is SQIVND (reference sequence). Trimming left V 5 bases short and J 5 bases short, with 13 bases between.

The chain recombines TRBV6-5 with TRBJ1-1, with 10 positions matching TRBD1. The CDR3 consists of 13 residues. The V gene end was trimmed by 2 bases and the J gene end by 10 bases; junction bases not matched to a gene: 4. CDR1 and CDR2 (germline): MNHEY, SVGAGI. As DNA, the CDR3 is TGTGCCAGCAGTTACATCGACAGGGGGCGAGCTTTCTTT. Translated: CASSYIDRGRAFF.

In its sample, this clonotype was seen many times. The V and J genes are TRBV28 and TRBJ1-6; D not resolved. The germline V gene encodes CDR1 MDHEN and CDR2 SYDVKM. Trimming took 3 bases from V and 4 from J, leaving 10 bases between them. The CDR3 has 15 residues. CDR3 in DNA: TGTGCCAGCAGTTTGGAGGGAAAATATAATTCACCCCTCCACTTT. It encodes CASSLEGKYNSPLHF.

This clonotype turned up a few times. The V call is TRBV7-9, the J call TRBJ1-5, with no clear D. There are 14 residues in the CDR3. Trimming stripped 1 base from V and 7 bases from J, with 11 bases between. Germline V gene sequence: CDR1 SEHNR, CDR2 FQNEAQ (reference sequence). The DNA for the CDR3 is TGTGCCAGCAGCTTAGAATTTTCCAAGCAGCCCCAGCATTTT. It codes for CASSLEFSKQPQHF. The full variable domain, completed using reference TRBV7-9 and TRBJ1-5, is DTGVSQNPRHKITKRGQNVTFRCDPISEHNRLYWYRQTLGQGPEFLTYFQNEAQLEKSRLLSDRFSAERPKGSFSTLEIQRTEQGDSAMYLCASSLEFSKQPQHFGDGTRLSIL.